This T cell receptor (beta chain) was captured in a study of blood T cell repertoires in COVID-19. Study-level information: Both acute and convalescent COVID-19 samples were obtained from the United States, Italy and Spain.

CDR1 is MDHEN and CDR2 is SYDVKM in the germline V gene. The CDR3 spans 12 residues. Trimming stripped 2 bases from V and 8 bases from J, with 9 bases between. Enrolled during active infection, Seattle patients were then followed longitudinally. Here immunoSEQ multiplex PCR was the method, and the copy in TCRdb shows in-frame clones only, minus some. The sample carries some 160,000 clones, roughly four fifths recorded once. The specimen sequenced was peripheral blood. The sequence came from a woman of 80 years or more with COVID-19, enrolled during active disease. The gene calls are TRBV28 and TRBJ1-2; D gene uncertain. The CDR3 here is CASSLRGGGYTF. The CDR3, as DNA: TGTGCCAGCAGTTTACGGGGAGGAGGCTACACCTTC.